Listed below are T cell receptor beta chains from one sample, sequenced in a study of blood T cell repertoires in COVID-19. This table comes from immunoSEQ multiplex PCR, and its TCRdb copy is limited to in-frame clones, with some not included. The data hold around 60,000 clones, with roughly 89% observed a single time. Input material: peripheral blood. Receptors were obtained from a man aged 60-69 years with active COVID-19. CDR3s include the opening cysteine and the closing phenylalanine or tryptophan. Fields, in order: J gene, V gene, clone size, CDR3 protein. Clone size appears in some rows only: once, few, many, or a class for an expanded clone.

>TRBJ1-4|TRBV4-3|NA
CASSHQVTGGHEKLFF
>TRBJ2-4|TRBV19|NA
CASSIAHDSGGKNIQYF
>TRBJ2-1|TRBV6-5|NA
CASVGTGLHEQFF
>TRBJ1-1|TRBV10-3|once
CAISEEWTEAFF
>TRBJ2-1|TRBV9|NA
CASSVAVSGAYNEQFF
>TRBJ1-2|TRBV5-1|NA
CASSARDRGIVGYTF
>TRBJ1-2|TRBV19|NA
CASDEQGLGGYTF
>TRBJ2-3|TRBV28|NA
CASSSGTLATQYF
>TRBJ2-1|TRBV27|NA
CASSPIGGGWNNEQFF
>TRBJ2-1|TRBV27|NA
CASSSIRGAYNEQFF
>TRBJ2-1|TRBV6-2/TRBV6-3|NA
CASSYERGDRSSYNEQFF
>TRBJ1-1|TRBV28|NA
CASNTQGADTEAFF
>TRBJ1-1|TRBV19|NA
CASRKTGSNTEAFF
>TRBJ1-1|TRBV2|NA
CARGGQLMNTEAFF
>TRBJ1-1|TRBV20-1|NA
CSASRHLIEVSLAFF
>TRBJ1-5|TRBV7-2|NA
CASSQGGGRSPQPQHF
>TRBJ2-1|TRBV5-4|NA
CASSIKTGSYNEQFF
>TRBJ1-6|TRBV2|NA
CASSVQGSNSPLHF
>TRBJ2-1|TRBV7-8|NA
CASNNRGREQFF
>TRBJ2-5|TRBV5-1|NA
CASSFLLAGGETQYF
>TRBJ1-2|TRBV5-6|NA
CASSEGGEIYGYTF
>TRBJ1-5|TRBV10-3|NA
CAISESIGTASNQPQHF
>TRBJ1-1|TRBV6-2/TRBV6-3|NA
CASSFSNSGQGAFF
>TRBJ1-2|TRBV21-1|NA
CASNNLRGSGYTF
>TRBJ1-5|TRBV7-3|NA
CASSLSSGSDQPQHF
>TRBJ1-4|TRBV30|NA
CAWSAQVGEKLFF
>TRBJ1-1|TRBV2|NA
CASSGTSQRTEAFF
>TRBJ2-7|TRBV28|NA
CASSLGEELEQYF
>TRBJ1-5|TRBV7-3|NA
CASSLSSNQPQHF
>TRBJ1-1|TRBV12-3/TRBV12-4|few
CASSYDRIQAFF
>TRBJ2-5|TRBV9|NA
CASSVQPGAETQYF
>TRBJ1-2|TRBV3-1/TRBV3-2|NA
CASSDPGTGGALNGYTF
>TRBJ2-6|TRBV9|NA
CASTLLPGQGISGANVLTF
>TRBJ2-1|TRBV14|few
CASSQSPGFSSRDEQFF
>TRBJ1-2|TRBV14|NA
CASSQDLGGYGYTF
>TRBJ2-3|TRBV28|NA
CASRDRGTDTQYF
>TRBJ1-4|TRBV11-1|few
CASATGTGSNEKLFF
>TRBJ2-7|TRBV20-1|NA
CSASDRTYEQYF
>TRBJ2-2|TRBV20-1|NA
CSASNSLNTGELFF
>TRBJ2-6|TRBV18|NA
CASSPRLDIGANVLTF
>TRBJ2-5|TRBV2|NA
CATVWAGWQETQYF
>TRBJ2-1|TRBV6-5|NA
CASRLAGRLDEQFF
>TRBJ2-7|TRBV6-5|NA
CASSITLDSPEQYF
>TRBJ1-2|TRBV5-1|NA
CASSLRSTTYYGYTF
>TRBJ2-5|TRBV24-1|NA
CATSDQRGRETQYF
>TRBJ2-7|TRBV30|NA
CAWSVRSVYSYEQYF
>TRBJ2-7|TRBV7-8|NA
CASSLRGTASYEQYF
>TRBJ2-5|TRBV30|NA
CASNRGVWETQYF
>TRBJ1-4|TRBV5-4|NA
CASSLNRGNEKLFF
>TRBJ2-3|TRBV5-1|NA
CASSPGTGRGTQYF
>TRBJ1-2|TRBV6-2/TRBV6-3|few
CASSYGQEGIYGYTF
>TRBJ2-1|TRBV3-1/TRBV3-2|NA
CASSPGQGNEQFF
>TRBJ1-3|TRBV11-3|NA
CASSLDSNTIYF
>TRBJ1-6|TRBV28|NA
CASRGPGGTAGSSPLHF
>TRBJ2-7|TRBV9|NA
CASSVATTTPPYEQYF
>TRBJ2-7|TRBV3-1/TRBV3-2|NA
CARLAYEQYF
>TRBJ1-6|TRBV28|NA
CASSLPDSPLHF
>TRBJ1-2|TRBV7-9|NA
CASTHYLKGNYGYTF
>TRBJ1-1|TRBV23-1|NA
CASSFDREDVTEAFF
>TRBJ2-2|TRBV14|once
CASSLAGELFF